These T cell receptor beta chains were read from a single sample in a study of T cells in Graves' hyperthyroidism and ophthalmopathy. MiXCR was run by TCRdb on the multiplex PCR reads, yielding one entry per CDR3 protein. Here the sample spans about 540,000 distinct CDR3 sequences, 46% being singletons. Material for sequencing was peripheral blood or thyroid tissue (not recorded which). These receptors came from a woman between 18 and 30 years old with Graves' hyperthyroidism. Each CDR3 is given with its conserved first and last residue. A D gene is named only where the DNA matches it firmly. Rows give clone size only sometimes, using once, few, many, or a class for an expanded clone.

>15|TRBJ1-4|TRBV29-1|NA|NA
TGCAGCGTACTCCTGACACGCCTAGGGGCCGGGGATCAGACGTTT
CSVLLTRLGAGDQTF
>14|TRBJ2-5|TRBV2|NA|NA
TGTGCCAGCAGCCAACGGACAGTCCAAGAGACCCAGTACTTC
CASSQRTVQETQYF
>11|TRBJ2-7|TRBV7-8|NA|many
TGTGCCAGCAAGACGGCGTACGAGCAGTACTTC
CASKTAYEQYF
>12|TRBJ1-2|TRBV5-1|NA|many
TGCGCCAGCAGACAGGGTTTATATGGCTACACCTTC
CASRQGLYGYTF
>14|TRBJ2-7|TRBV29-1|NA|NA
TGCAGCGTTGAAAGGATAGGGTTGGCCTACGAGCAGTACTTC
CSVERIGLAYEQYF
>14|TRBJ1-6|TRBV4-2|NA|few
TGTGCCAGCAGCCAAGATCTCGGGCAGACTATGATCCACTTT
CASSQDLGQTMIHF
>12|TRBJ2-7|TRBV2|TRBD2|few
TGTGCCAGCAGTCCGGGGGGAGAGGAGCAGTACTTC
CASSPGGEEQYF
>16|TRBJ2-7|TRBV7-2|NA|NA
TGTGCCAGCAGCCAAGTATTCCAGGGGTCATCCTACGAGCAGTACTTC
CASSQVFQGSSYEQYF
>15|TRBJ2-7|TRBV2|NA|few
TGTGCCAGCAGTGAAGATGAGGTCAGCTCCTACGAGCAGTACTTC
CASSEDEVSSYEQYF
>11|TRBJ2-7|TRBV29-1|NA|NA
TGTGCCAGGGCCGGTACCTACGAGCAGTACTTC
CARAGTYEQYF
>14|TRBJ1-5|TRBV7-8|TRBD1|few
TGTGCCAGCAGCTTATATCAGGGGGGTCAGCCCCAGCATTTT
CASSLYQGGQPQHF
>12|TRBJ1-2|TRBV7-8|TRBD1|NA
TGTGCCAGCAGCTTAGGCCGGGACAGGGCAACCTTC
CASSLGRDRATF
>15|TRBJ2-2|TRBV29-1|TRBD2|NA
TGCAGCGCTCCGACTAGCGGGAGTGTCACCGGGGAGCTGTTTTTT
CSAPTSGSVTGELFF
>13|TRBJ1-4|TRBV29-1|NA|NA
TGCAGCGTTTCACAACAGGGATCTGAAAAACTGTTTTTT
CSVSQQGSEKLFF
>15|TRBJ2-7|TRBV20-1|NA|NA
TGCAGTGCCAACGATCGACAGAGCTTATCCTACGAGCAGTACTTC
CSANDRQSLSYEQYF
>16|TRBJ1-5|TRBV6-4|NA|NA
TGTGCCAGCGGAACACTTCAAGATAATAGCAATCAGCCCCAGCATTTT
CASGTLQDNSNQPQHF
>16|TRBJ1-2|TRBV29-1|NA|many
TGCAGCGTTGATCGTGCAAGAACAGGGTCGAGCTATGGCTACACCTTC
CSVDRARTGSSYGYTF
>11|TRBJ2-5|TRBV2|NA|many
TGTGCCAGCAGTAAGCCCGAGACCCAGTACTTC
CASSKPETQYF